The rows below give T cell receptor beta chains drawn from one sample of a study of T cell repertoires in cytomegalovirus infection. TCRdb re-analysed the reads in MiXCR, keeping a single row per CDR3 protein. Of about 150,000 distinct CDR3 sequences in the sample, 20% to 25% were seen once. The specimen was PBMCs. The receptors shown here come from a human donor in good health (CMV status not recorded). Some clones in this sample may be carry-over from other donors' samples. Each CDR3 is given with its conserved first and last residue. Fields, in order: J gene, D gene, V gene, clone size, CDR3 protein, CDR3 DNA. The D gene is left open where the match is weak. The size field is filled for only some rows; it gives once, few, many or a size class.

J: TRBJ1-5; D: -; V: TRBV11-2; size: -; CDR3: CASSLDQDQPQHF; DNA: TGTGCCAGCAGCTTAGATCAGGACCAGCCCCAGCATTTT
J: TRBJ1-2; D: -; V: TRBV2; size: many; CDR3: CASSPSWGYTF; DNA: TGTGCCAGCAGCCCGTCGTGGGGCTACACCTTC
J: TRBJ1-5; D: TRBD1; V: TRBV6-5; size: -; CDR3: CASSPDRAYQPQHF; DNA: TGTGCCAGCAGTCCCGACAGGGCTTATCAGCCCCAGCATTTT
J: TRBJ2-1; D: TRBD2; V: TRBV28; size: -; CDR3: CASMGAGTYNEQFF; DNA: TGTGCCAGCATGGGAGCGGGGACCTACAATGAGCAGTTCTTC
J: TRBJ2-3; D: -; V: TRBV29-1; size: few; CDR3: CSVEGYRDTQYF; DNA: TGCAGCGTTGAAGGGTACCGAGATACGCAGTATTTT
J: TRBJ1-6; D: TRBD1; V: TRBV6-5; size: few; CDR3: CASSYTTGSDSPLHF; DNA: TGTGCCAGCAGTTACACGACAGGGTCTGATTCACCCCTCCACTTT
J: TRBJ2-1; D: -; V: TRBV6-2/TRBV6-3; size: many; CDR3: CASSWRQSKYYNEQFF; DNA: TGTGCCAGCAGTTGGAGACAGTCGAAATATTACAATGAGCAGTTCTTC
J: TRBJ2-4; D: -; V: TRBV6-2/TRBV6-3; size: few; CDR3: CASSQNKNIQYF; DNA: TGTGCCAGCAGTCAGAATAAAAACATTCAGTACTTC
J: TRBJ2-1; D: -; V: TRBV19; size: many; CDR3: CASSLSANSYNEQFF; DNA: TGTGCCAGTTCGTTGTCCGCAAACTCCTACAATGAGCAGTTCTTC
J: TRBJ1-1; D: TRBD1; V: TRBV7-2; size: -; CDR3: CASSLGGTGGATFF; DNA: TGTGCCAGCAGCTTAGGGGGGACAGGGGGGGCAACTTTCTTT
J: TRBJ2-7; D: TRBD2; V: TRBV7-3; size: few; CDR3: CASSLEPSGTYEQYF; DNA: TGTGCCAGCAGCTTAGAGCCTAGCGGCACATACGAGCAGTACTTC
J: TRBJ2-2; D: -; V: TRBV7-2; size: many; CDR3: CASSPTREGGELFF; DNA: TGTGCCAGCAGCCCGACCCGTGAGGGCGGGGAGCTGTTTTTT
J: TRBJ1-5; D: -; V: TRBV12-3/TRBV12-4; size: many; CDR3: CASSLQGTPWPQHF; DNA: TGTGCCAGCAGTTTGCAGGGGACCCCTTGGCCCCAGCATTTT
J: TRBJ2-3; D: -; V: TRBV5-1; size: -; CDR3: CASSSGQGLHTDTQYF; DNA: TGCGCCAGCAGCTCGGGGCAGGGATTACACACAGATACGCAGTATTTT
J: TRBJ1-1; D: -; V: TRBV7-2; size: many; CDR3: CASSWTANTEAFF; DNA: TGTGCCAGCAGCTGGACAGCGAATACTGAAGCTTTCTTT
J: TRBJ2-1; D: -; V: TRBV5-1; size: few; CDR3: CASSVGGEQFF; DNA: TGCGCCAGCAGCGTAGGGGGTGAGCAGTTCTTC
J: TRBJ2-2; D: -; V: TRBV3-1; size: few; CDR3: CASSPGNTGELFF; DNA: TGTGCCAGCAGCCCTGGGAACACCGGGGAGCTGTTTTTT
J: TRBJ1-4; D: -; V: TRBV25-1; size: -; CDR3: CASTLNSPGRSEKLFF; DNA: TGTGCCAGCACCTTAAATTCTCCGGGACGGAGCGAAAAACTGTTTTTT
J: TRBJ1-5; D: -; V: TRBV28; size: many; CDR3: CASSFGGQSQPQHF; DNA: TGTGCCAGCAGTTTTGGGGGGCAGAGTCAGCCCCAGCATTTT
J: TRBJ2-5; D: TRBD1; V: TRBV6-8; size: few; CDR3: CASSSTDRVETQYF; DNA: TGTGCCAGCAGTTCTACGGACAGGGTAGAGACCCAGTACTTC
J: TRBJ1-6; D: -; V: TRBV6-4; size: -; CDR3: CASSDQEVSVSPLHF; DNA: TGTGCCAGCAGTGACCAGGAGGTTTCGGTGTCACCCCTCCACTTT
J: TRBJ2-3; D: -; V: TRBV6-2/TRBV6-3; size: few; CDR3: CASSYPATSTDTQYF; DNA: TGTGCCAGCAGTTACCCTGCTACTAGCACAGATACGCAGTATTTT
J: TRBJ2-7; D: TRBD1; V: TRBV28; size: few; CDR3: CASSFSETGNYEQYF; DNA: TGTGCCAGCAGTTTCTCTGAGACAGGGAACTACGAGCAGTACTTC
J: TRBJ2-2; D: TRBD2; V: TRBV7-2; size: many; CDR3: CASSLQREGPGELFF; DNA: TGTGCCAGCAGCTTACAGCGGGAGGGCCCCGGGGAGCTGTTTTTT
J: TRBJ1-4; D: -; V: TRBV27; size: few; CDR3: CASSRNPEATNEKLFF; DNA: TGTGCCAGCAGTCGGAACCCCGAGGCTACTAATGAAAAACTGTTTTTT
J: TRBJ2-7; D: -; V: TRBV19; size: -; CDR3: CASSAIIRRGEQYF; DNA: TGTGCCAGTAGTGCGATAATAAGACGGGGCGAGCAGTACTTC
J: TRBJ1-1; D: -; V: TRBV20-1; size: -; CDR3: CSARPQLGAFF; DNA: TGCAGTGCTAGGCCACAGTTGGGAGCTTTCTTT
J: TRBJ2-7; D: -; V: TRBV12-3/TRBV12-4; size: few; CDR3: CASSLFTGQSPYEQYF; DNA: TGTGCCAGCAGTTTATTTACAGGGCAATCGCCCTACGAGCAGTACTTC
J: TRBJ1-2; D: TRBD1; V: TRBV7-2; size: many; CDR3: CASSLRAPGTGVGYTF; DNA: TGTGCCAGCAGCTTAAGGGCCCCCGGGACAGGGGTTGGCTACACCTTC
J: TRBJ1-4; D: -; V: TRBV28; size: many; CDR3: CASSSPTASNEKLFF; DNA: TGTGCCAGCAGTTCGCCGACAGCAAGCAATGAAAAACTGTTTTTT
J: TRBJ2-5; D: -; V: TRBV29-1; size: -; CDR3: CSVEGAQETQYF; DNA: TGCAGCGTTGAGGGGGCGCAGGAGACCCAGTACTTC
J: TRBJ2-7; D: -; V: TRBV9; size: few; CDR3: CASSVATGDTYEQYF; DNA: TGTGCCAGCAGCGTAGCTACAGGCGATACCTACGAGCAGTACTTC
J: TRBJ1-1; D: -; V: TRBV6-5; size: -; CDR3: CASLPPTGKTEAFF; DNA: TGTGCCAGCTTACCCCCGACAGGCAAGACTGAAGCTTTCTTT
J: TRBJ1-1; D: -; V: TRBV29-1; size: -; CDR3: CSVAEGSGDSEAFF; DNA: TGCAGCGTTGCCGAAGGGTCAGGGGATTCTGAAGCTTTCTTT
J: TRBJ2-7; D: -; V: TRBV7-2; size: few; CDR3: CASSLGTNYEQYF; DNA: TGTGCCAGCAGCCTTGGGACAAATTACGAGCAGTACTTC
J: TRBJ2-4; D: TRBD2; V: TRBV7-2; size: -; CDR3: CASSLGGGLAKNIQYF; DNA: TGTGCCAGCAGCCTCGGCGGGGGGTTAGCCAAAAACATTCAGTACTTC
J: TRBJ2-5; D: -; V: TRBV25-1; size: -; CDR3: CASSDPTPLHRENDIQETQYF; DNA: TGTGCCAGCAGTGATCCTACCCCCCTTCACAGGGAAAACGATATTCAGGAGACCCAGTACTTC
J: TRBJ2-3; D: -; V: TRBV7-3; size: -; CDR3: CASSLQSGAWDTQYF; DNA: TGTGCCAGCAGCTTACAGTCGGGAGCGTGGGATACGCAGTATTTT
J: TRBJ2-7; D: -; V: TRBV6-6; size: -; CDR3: CASRPGTAFEQYF; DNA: TGTGCCAGCAGACCCGGGACTGCCTTCGAGCAGTACTTC
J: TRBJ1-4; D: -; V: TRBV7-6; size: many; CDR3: CASSPQTGATNEKLFF; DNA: TGTGCCAGCAGCCCCCAGACCGGAGCAACTAATGAAAAACTGTTTTTT
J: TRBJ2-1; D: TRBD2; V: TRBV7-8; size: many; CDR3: CASSLAGGPGYEQFF; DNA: TGTGCCAGCAGCTTAGCGGGAGGGCCGGGCTATGAGCAGTTCTTC
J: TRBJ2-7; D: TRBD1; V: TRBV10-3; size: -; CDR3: CASSGQERYEQYF; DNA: TGTGCCTCCTCGGGACAGGAGCGCTACGAGCAGTACTTC
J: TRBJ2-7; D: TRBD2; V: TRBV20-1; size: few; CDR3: CSGAGLYEQYF; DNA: TGCAGTGGAGCGGGACTCTACGAGCAGTACTTC
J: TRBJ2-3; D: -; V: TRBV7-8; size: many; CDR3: CASSEPADTQYF; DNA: TGTGCCAGCTCTGAACCTGCAGATACGCAGTATTTT
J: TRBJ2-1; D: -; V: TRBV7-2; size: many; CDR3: CASTFGQHNEQFF; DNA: TGTGCCAGCACCTTCGGGCAGCACAATGAGCAGTTCTTC
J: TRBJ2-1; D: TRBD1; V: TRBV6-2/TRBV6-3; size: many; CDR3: CASSSNLGQGQMYEQFF; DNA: TGTGCCAGCAGCTCAAACCTGGGACAGGGGCAGATGTATGAGCAGTTCTTC
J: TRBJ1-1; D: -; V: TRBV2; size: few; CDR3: CASSPGASNTEAFF; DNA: TGTGCCAGCAGCCCTGGGGCCTCTAACACTGAAGCTTTCTTT
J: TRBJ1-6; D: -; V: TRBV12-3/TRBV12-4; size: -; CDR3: CASSRGNSPLHF; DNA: TGTGCCAGCAGTAGAGGGAATTCACCCCTCCACTTT
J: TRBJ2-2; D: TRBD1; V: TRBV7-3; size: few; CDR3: CASSPITGTGDTGELFF; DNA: TGTGCCAGCAGTCCAATTACCGGGACAGGGGATACCGGGGAGCTGTTTTTT
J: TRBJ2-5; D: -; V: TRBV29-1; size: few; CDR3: CSVEGGAQETQYF; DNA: TGCAGCGTTGAGGGGGGGGCTCAGGAGACCCAGTACTTC
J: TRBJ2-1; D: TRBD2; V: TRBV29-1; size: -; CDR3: CSVGGPEGRALYNEQFF; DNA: TGCAGCGTCGGGGGACCAGAAGGGAGGGCCCTCTACAATGAGCAGTTCTTC
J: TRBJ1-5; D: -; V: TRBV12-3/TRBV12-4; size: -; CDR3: CAGSLAGRNQPQHF; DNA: TGTGCCGGCAGTTTGGCAGGGAGGAATCAGCCCCAGCATTTT
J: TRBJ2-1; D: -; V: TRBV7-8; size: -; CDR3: CASSPSQGIYNEQFF; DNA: TGTGCCAGCAGCCCTTCCCAGGGAATCTACAATGAGCAGTTCTTC
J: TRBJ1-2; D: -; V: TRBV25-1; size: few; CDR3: CASSSRDWGYGYTF; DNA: TGTGCCAGCAGTAGCCGGGACTGGGGTTATGGCTACACCTTC